The present T cell receptor (beta chain) was sequenced within a study of blood T cells in healthy people across ages (dated by TCRdb to the mid-2010s). Regarding the research as a whole: In model experiments, template switching captured about one uniquely barcoded TCR beta cDNA molecule for every two T cells. Age-related changes in TCR beta repertoire diversity were measured in the study by deep sequencing normalized with unique cDNA molecular identifiers. Four age groups were formed from the donors: young (average 16 years), middle-aged (approximately 41), aged (roughly 59) and long-lived (about 75). Donors of different ages were randomly distributed across sequencing lanes to avoid experimental bias. The study analyzed two additional independent replicas of 1 million unique cDNA reads from the same blood draw for two donors, one aged 18 to 30 and one aged 80 or older. What the work shows at the level of the full study, not this receptor alone: Compared with the aged group, more naive CD4+ T cells, fewer expanded clones and increased TCR diversity were shown by the long-lived group, suggesting age selection. Donor CMV infection status was unknown, potentially confounding age-related changes in expanded clonotypes. There was a strong correlation between observed TCR beta diversity and the percentage of naive T cells measured by flow cytometry. Because profiling used bulk unsorted PBMCs, naive and antigen-experienced compartments could not be compared conclusively. Observed TCR beta diversity per million T cells fell roughly linearly with age, and a significant reduction was already apparent by age around 40. Estimates of total diversity based on one million sequenced T cells were considered lower bounds and underestimates.

Remarks on this clonotype: Its target antigen remains unknown. Within one base of it there is no much larger clone, and no base qualities were kept.

The method was 5' RACE. TCRdb records Illumina HiSeq 2500 as the sequencer. A second about 7 to 12 cycle PCR used a sample-barcoded 5' primer and a J-beta primer mix. A unique molecular identifier was introduced onto each TCR beta cDNA molecule by a template-switch 5' adaptor carrying 12 random nucleotides. Each sample yielded at least 3 million CDR3-containing paired-end reads. All of the RNA was converted into first-strand cDNA using the Mint cDNA synthesis kit, with a TRBC-specific oligonucleotide serving as the primer. After uracil-DNA glycosylase treatment, a first 18-cycle PCR used universal primers M1SS and BC2_uni_R on all cDNA. As for how the authors treated the data: For normalization, 1 million high-quality reads were randomly selected from each sample, with every read carrying a distinct molecular identifier. Reads sharing molecular identifiers were discarded rather than binned into consensus sequences. MiTCR, run with a Q25 quality threshold and the strictest error-elimination algorithm, handled CDR3 identification, clonotype clustering and error correction. A nonparametric unseen species model with Euler transformation was used to estimate a lower bound on total TCR beta diversity. Starting from the raw public reads, TCRdb applied fastp trimming at Q25, assembled clones with MiXCR and retained in-frame beta chains. Records with the same CDR3 protein are collapsed into one entry carrying the most frequent genes and DNA. The V and J calls were not made by the authors but by TCRdb's processing. The sample includes roughly 1,500,000 distinct CDR3 sequences, with 42% observed a single time. The top ten hold approximately 7.9% of the sample.

Counted from cysteine to phenylalanine, this CDR3 has 16 amino acids. The entry retains the CDR3 DNA only, 48 bases that are in frame from base 1. According to the germline V gene, CDR1 reads ENHRY and CDR2 reads SYGVKD. V and J are truncated by 2 bases and 0 bases respectively, leaving an intervening sequence of 13 bases. Systemically healthy Caucasian individuals from Russia, around 39 in total and aged 6 to 90 years, were included as donors. Each donor gave 9.5 to 10 milliliters of peripheral blood, drawn into EDTA-treated Vacutainer tubes. Ficoll-Paque density-gradient centrifugation was used to isolate PBMCs, with at least 7 million obtained per sample. Total RNA, at least 5 micrograms per sample, was extracted from PBMCs with Trizol reagent. Naive CD45RAhigh/CD27high T cell percentages were measured by flow cytometry on a PBMC aliquot from every donor.

The V and J genes are TRBV10-3 and TRBJ1-1; TRBD1 could be the D gene, as 5 bases match. The sequence came from a woman aged 18-35 years in good health. The sample taken for sequencing was blood. This receptor has the CDR3 CAISEMSTGLNTEAFF. The bases read TGTGCCATCAGTGAGATGAGCACGGGACTGAACACTGAAGCTTTCTTT.